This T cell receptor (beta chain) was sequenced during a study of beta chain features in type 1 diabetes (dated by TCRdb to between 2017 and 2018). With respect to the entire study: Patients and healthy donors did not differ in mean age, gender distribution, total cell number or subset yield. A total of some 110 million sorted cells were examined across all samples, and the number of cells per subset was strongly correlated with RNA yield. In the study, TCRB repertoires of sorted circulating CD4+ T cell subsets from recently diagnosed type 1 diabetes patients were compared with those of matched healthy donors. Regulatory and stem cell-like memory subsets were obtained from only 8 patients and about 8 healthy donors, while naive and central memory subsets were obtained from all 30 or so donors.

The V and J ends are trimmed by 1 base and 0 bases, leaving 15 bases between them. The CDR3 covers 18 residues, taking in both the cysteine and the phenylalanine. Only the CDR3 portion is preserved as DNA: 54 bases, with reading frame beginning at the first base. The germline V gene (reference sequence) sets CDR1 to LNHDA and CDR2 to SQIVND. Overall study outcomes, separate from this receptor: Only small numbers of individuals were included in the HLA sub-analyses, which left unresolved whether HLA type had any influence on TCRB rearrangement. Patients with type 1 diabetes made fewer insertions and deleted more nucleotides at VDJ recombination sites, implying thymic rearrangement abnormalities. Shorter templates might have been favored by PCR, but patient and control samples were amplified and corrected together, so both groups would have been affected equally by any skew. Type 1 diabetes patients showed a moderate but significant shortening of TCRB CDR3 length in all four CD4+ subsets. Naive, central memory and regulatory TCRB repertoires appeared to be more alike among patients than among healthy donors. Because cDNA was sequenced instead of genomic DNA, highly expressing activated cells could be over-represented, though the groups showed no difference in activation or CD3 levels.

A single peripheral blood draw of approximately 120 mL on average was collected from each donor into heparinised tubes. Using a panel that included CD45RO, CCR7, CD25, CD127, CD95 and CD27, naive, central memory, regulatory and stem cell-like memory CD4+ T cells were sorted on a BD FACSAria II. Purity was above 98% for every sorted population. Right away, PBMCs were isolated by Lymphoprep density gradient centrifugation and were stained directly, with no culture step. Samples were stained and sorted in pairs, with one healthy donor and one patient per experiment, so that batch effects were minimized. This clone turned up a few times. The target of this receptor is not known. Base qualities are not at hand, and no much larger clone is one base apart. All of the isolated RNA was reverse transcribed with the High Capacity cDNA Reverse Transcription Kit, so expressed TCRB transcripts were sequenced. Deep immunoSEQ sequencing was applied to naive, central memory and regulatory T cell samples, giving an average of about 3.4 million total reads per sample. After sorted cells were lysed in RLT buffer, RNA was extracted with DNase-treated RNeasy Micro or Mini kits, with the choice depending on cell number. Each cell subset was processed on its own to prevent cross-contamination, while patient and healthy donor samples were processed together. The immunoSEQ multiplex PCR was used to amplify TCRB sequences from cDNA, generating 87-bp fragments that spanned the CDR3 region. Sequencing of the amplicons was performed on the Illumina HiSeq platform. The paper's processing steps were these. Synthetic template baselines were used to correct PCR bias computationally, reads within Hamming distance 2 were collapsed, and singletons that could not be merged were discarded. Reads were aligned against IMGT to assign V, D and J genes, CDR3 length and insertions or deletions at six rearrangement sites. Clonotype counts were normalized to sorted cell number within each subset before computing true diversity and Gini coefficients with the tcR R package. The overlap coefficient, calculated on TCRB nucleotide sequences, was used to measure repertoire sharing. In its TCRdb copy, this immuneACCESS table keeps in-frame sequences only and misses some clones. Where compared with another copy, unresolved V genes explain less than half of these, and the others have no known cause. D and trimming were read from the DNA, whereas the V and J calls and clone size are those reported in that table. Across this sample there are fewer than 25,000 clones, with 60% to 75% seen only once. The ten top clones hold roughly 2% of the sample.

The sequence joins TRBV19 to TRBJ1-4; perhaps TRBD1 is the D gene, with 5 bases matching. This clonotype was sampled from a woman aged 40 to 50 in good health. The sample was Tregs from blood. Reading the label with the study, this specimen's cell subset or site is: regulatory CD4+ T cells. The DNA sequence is TGTGCCAGTAGTATAGTGCTTTCTTCGGGGGCAACTAATGAAAAACTGTTTTTT. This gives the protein CASSIVLSSGATNEKLFF.